This TCR beta chain was retrieved from a study of blood T cell repertoires in COVID-19 (dated by TCRdb to about 2020). As for the study more broadly: Collaborator samples came from the United States, Italy and Spain and covered acute and convalescent phases of COVID-19. The material from the prospective study consisted of cDNA or gDNA derived from T cells, B-cell-depleted T cells, or PBMCs. The dataset comprised deeply sampled blood TCRbeta repertoires from subjects exposed to, actively infected with, or recovered from COVID-19. The repertoires were released in a freely available public database meant as a resource for research on the immune response to SARS-CoV-2. Samples came from the ongoing ImmuneRACE study (first 160 participants) plus 1,254 subjects from 6 global collaborators. Nearly every sample came with metadata listing a de-identified subject ID, COVID-19 status, age in years and sex. Where HLA class I and class II types were available, the types were taken from metadata supplied by the sample provider, not from assay-based typing.

Beyond this particular receptor, the publication reports: Clinical and demographic metadata were provided uncurated, with the amount varying by source and participant.

A second Seattle source provided samples from volunteer blood donors who had recovered from COVID-19. The collaborating institutions used their own protocols to collect whole blood in K2EDTA tubes. For TCRbeta analysis, collaborators shipped samples in one of three forms: frozen whole blood, isolated PBMCs, or DNA extracted from either of those sample types. The immunoSEQ Assay, a bias-controlled multiplex PCR, was used to amplify TCRbeta CDR3 regions from genomic DNA. As for the authors' bioinformatics: Nucleated cell counts per sample were estimated from amplification of reference gene primers within the assay. To quantify the absolute abundance of each unique TCRbeta CDR3 rearrangement, sequence reads were collapsed and filtered. For each sample, productive Simpson clonality was calculated by taking the square root of Simpson's diversity index across productive rearrangements. In its TCRdb copy, this immuneACCESS table keeps in-frame sequences only and misses some clones. Where compared with another copy, unresolved V genes explain less than half of these, and the others have no known cause. That table supplies the V and J calls and clone size; D and trimming were determined from the DNA. Within this sample are some 240,000 clones, with 84% of them counted one time only. The ten biggest clones cover more than 1.2% of the sample.

Worth noting for this clone: Its antigen is still unknown. It has no much larger one-base neighbor in the sample; base qualities were not kept.

The germline V gene sets CDR1 to SNHLY and CDR2 to FYNNEI. Trimmed from V: 7 bases; trimmed from J: 1 base; junction bases lacking a gene match: 4. The CDR3 contains 16 residues, cysteine and phenylalanine counted. The entry retains the CDR3 DNA only, 48 bases that are in frame from base 1. Sequencing was carried out using peripheral blood. The chain is made from TRBV2 and TRBJ2-6; TRBD1 agrees with 10 junctional bases. The sequence derives from a woman in her 40s who had recovered from COVID-19. The CDR3 sequence is CASIVGQGSGANVLTF. The base sequence is TGTGCCAGCATAGTGGGACAGGGGTCTGGGGCCAACGTCCTGACTTTC.